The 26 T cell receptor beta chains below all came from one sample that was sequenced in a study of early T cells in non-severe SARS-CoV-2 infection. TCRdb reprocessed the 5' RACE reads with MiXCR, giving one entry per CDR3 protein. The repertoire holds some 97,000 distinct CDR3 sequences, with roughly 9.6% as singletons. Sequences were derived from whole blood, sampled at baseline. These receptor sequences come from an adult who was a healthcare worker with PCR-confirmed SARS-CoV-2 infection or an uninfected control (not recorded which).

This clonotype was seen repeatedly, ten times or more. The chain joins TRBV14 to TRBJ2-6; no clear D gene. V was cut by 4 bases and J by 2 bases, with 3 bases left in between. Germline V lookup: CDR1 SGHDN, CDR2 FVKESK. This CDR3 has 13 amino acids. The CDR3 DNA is TGTGCCAGCAGCCTCCCTGGGGCCAACGTCCTGACTTTC. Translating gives CASSLPGANVLTF.

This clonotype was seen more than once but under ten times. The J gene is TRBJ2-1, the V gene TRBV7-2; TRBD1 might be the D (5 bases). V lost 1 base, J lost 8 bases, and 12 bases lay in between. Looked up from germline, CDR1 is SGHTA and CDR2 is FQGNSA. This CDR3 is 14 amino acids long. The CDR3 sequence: CASSLEGQIDEQFF. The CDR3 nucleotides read TGTGCCAGCAGCTTAGAGGGGCAGATCGATGAGCAGTTCTTC.

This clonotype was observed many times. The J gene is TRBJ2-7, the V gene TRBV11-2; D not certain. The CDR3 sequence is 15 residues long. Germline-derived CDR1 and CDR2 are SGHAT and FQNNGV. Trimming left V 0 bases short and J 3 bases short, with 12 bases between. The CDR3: CASSLDRASYYEQYF. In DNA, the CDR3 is TGTGCCAGCAGCTTAGATCGGGCATCTTACTACGAGCAGTACTTC.

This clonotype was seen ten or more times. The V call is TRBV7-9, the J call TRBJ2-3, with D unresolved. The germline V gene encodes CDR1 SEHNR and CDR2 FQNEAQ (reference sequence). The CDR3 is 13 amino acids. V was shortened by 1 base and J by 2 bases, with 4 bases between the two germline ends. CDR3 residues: CASSLGVTDTQYF. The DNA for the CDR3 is TGTGCCAGCAGCTTAGGGGTCACAGATACGCAGTATTTT.

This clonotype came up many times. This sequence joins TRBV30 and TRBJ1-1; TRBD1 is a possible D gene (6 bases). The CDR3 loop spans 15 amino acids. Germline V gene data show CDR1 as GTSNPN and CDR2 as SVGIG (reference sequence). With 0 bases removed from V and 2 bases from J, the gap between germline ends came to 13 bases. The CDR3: CAWSVSGQPNTEAFF. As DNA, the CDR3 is TGTGCCTGGAGTGTAAGTGGACAGCCCAACACTGAAGCTTTCTTT.

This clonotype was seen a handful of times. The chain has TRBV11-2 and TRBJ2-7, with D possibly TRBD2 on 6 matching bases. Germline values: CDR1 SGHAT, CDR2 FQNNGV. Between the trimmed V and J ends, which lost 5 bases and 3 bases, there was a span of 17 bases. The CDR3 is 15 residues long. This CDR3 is CASSPPGTGYYEQYF. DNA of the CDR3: TGTGCCAGCAGCCCTCCCGGGACTGGGTACTACGAGCAGTACTTC.

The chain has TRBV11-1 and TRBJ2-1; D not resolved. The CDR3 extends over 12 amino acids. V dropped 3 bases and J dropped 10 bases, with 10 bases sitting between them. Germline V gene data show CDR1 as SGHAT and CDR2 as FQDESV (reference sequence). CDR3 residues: CASSLTVDEQFF. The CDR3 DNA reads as TGTGCCAGCAGCTTGACTGTGGACGAGCAGTTCTTC.

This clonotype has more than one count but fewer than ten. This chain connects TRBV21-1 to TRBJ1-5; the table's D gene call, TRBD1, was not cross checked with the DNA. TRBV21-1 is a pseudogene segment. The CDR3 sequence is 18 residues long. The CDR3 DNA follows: TGTGCCAGCAGCAAAGGGGACAGGGGCAATTGGAGCAATCAGCCCCAGCATTTT. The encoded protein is CASSKGDRGNWSNQPQHF.

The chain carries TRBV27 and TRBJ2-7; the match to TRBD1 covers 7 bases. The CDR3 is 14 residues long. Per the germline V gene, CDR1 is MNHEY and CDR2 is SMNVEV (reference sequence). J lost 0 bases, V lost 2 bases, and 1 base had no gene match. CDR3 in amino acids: CASSLGTDSYEQYF. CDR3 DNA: TGTGCCAGCAGTTTAGGGACAGACTCCTACGAGCAGTACTTC.

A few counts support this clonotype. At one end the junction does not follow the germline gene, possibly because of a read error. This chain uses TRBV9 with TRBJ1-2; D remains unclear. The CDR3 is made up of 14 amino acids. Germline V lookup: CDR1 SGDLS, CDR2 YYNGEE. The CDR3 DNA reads TGTGCCAGCAGCGTAGACCCGGTCCACTATGGCCACACCTTC. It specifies CASSVDPVHYGHTF. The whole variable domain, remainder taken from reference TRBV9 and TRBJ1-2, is DSGVTQTPKHLITATGQRVTLRCSPRSGDLSVYWYQQSLDQGLQFLIQYYNGEERAKGNILERFSAQQFPDLHSELNLSSLELGDSALYFCASSVDPVHYGHTFGSGTRLTVV.

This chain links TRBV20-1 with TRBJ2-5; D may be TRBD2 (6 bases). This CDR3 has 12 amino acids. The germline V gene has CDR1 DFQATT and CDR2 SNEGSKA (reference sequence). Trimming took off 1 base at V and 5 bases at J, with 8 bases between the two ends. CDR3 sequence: CSARAGSETQYF. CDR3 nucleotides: TGCAGTGCTAGAGCCGGGAGTGAGACCCAGTACTTC.

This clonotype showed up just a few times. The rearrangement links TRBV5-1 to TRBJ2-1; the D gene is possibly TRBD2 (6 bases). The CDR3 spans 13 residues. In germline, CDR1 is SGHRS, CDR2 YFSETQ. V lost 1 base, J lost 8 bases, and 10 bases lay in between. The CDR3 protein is CASSLPGRHEQFF. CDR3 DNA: TGCGCCAGCAGCTTGCCTGGGAGGCATGAGCAGTTCTTC.

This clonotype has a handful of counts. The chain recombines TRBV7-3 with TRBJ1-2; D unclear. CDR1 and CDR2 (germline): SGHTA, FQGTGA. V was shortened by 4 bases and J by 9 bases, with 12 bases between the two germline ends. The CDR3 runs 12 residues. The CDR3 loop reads CASSSDGGSYTF. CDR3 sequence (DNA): TGTGCCAGCAGCTCAGACGGAGGGAGCTACACCTTC. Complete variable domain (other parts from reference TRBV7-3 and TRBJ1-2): GAGVSQTPSNKVTEKGKYVELRCDPISGHTALYWYRQSLGQGPEFLIYFQGTGAADDSGLPNDRFFAVRPEGSVSTLKIQRTERGDSAVYLCASSSDGGSYTFGSGTRLTVV.

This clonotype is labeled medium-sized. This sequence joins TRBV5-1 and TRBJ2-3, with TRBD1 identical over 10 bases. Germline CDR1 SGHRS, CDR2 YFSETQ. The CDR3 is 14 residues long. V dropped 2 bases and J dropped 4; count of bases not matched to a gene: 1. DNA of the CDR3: TGCGCCAGCAGCTTCGGACAGGGGGCAGATACGCAGTATTTT. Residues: CASSFGQGADTQYF.

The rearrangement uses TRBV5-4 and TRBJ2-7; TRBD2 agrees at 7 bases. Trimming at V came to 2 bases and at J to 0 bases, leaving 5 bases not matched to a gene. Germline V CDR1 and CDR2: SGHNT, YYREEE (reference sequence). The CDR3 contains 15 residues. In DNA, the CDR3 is TGTGCCAGCAGCTTTGCCCCGGGGGGCTCCTACGAGCAGTACTTC. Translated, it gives CASSFAPGGSYEQYF.

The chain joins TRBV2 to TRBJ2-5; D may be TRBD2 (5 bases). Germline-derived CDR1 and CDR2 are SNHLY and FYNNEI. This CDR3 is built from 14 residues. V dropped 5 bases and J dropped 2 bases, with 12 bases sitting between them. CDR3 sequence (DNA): TGTGCCAGCAGTCTGCTTGGCGGGCAAGAGACCCAGTACTTC. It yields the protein CASSLLGGQETQYF.

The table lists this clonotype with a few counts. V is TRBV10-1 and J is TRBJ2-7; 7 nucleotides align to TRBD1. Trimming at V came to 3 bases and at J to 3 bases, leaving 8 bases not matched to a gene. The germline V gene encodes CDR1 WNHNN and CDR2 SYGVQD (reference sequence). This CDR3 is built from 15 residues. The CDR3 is CASSDPPTGFYEQYF. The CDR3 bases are TGCGCCAGCAGTGACCCTCCGACAGGGTTCTACGAGCAGTACTTC.

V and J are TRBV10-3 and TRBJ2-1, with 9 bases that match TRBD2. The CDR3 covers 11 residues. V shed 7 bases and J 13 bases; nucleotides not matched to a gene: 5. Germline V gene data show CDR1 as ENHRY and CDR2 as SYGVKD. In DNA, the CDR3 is TGTGCCATCAAATCGACTAGCGGACAGTTCTTC. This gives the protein CAIKSTSGQFF.

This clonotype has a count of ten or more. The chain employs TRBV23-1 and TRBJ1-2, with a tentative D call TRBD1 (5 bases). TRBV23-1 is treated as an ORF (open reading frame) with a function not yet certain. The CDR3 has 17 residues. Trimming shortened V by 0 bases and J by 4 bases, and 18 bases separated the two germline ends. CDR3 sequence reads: CASSQSPRMGLGYGYTF. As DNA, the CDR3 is TGCGCCAGCAGTCAATCCCCTCGCATGGGGCTTGGCTATGGCTACACCTTC.

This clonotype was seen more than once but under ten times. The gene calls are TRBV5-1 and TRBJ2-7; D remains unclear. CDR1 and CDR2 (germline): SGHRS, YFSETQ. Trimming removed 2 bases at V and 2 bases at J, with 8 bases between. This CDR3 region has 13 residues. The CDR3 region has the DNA TGCGCCAGCAGCTTAGGGAATACCTACGAGCAGTACTTC. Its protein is CASSLGNTYEQYF.

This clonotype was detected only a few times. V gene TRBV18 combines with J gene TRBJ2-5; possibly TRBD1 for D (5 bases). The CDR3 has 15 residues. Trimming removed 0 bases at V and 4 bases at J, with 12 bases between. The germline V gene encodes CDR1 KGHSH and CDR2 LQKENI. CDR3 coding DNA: TGTGCCAGCTCACCACCGTCAGGGTTCGGAGAGACCCAGTACTTC. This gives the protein CASSPPSGFGETQYF.

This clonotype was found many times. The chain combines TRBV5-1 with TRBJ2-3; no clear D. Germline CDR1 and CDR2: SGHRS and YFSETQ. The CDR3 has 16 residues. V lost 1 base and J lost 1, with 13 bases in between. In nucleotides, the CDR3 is TGCGCCAGCAGCTTGCGGCCGAGATCTGGCACAGATACGCAGTATTTT. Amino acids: CASSLRPRSGTDTQYF.

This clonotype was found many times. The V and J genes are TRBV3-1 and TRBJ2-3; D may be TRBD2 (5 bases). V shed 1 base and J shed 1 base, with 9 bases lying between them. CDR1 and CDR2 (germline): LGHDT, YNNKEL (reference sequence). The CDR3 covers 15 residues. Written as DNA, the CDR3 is TGTGCCAGCAGCCAAGGTCCGAGGGGCACAGATACGCAGTATTTT. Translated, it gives CASSQGPRGTDTQYF.

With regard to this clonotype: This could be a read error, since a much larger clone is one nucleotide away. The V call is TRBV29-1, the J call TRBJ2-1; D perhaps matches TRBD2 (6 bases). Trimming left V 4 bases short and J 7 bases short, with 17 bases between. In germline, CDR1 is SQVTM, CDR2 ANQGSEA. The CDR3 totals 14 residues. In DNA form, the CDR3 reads TGCAGCGTTGTATCCGGGACTGCCCCTAATGAGCAGTTCTTC. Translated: CSVVSGTAPNEQFF.

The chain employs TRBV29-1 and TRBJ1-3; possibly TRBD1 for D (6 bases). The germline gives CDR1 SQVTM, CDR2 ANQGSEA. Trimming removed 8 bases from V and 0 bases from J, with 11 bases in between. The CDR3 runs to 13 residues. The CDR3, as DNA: TGCAGCACCAGGGGTGGCTCTGGAAACACCATATATTTT. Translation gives CSTRGGSGNTIYF. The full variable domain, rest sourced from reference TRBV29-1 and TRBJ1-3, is SAVISQKPSRDICQRGTSLTIQCQVDSQVTMMFWYRQQPGQSLTLIATANQGSEATYESGFVIDKFPISRPNLTFSTLTVSNMSPEDSSIYLCSTRGGSGNTIYFGEGSWLTVV.

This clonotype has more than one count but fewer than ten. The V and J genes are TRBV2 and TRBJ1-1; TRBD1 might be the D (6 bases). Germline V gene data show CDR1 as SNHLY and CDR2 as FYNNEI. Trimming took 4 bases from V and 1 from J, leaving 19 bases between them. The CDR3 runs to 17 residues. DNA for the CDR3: TGTGCCAGCAGTGCCAATCCGCCGGGGGCGGCGAACACTGAAGCTTTCTTT. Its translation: CASSANPPGAANTEAFF.